Listed below are T cell receptor beta chains from one sample, sequenced in a study of shared clonotypes between healthy human individuals. Clones were read by immunoSEQ multiplex PCR, and TCRdb kept only the in-frame ones, dropping some. In the table there are about 490,000 clones, 81% of which are singletons. Specimen: PBMCs. The receptors derive from a woman in her thirties or forties in good health. Some clones in this sample may be carry-over from other donors' samples. Each CDR3 is given with its conserved first and last residue. The D gene is left open where the match is weak. Clone size appears in some rows only: once, few, many, or a class for an expanded clone.

NA,TRBJ2-5,13,TRBV5-4,NA,TGTGCCAGCAGCGTATGGGAGGCGGAGACCCAGTACTTC,CASSVWEAETQYF
NA,TRBJ1-4,13,TRBV15,few,TGTGCCACCAGCAGAAGGTATAGTGAAAAACTGTTTTTT,CATSRRYSEKLFF
NA,TRBJ2-7,18,TRBV4-1,NA,TGCGCCAGCAGCCAAGTACCCTCGACCGGGGCAGGGGGGAGCGAGCAGTACTTC,CASSQVPSTGAGGSEQYF
TRBD1,TRBJ1-5,14,TRBV28,few,TGTGCCAGCAGGGTAGGACAGGGAGGACAGCCCCAGCATTTT,CASRVGQGGQPQHF
NA,TRBJ2-3,18,TRBV7-9,NA,TGTGCCAGCAGCTTAACTTTTTCATATGACAGGATGACAGATACGCAGTATTTT,CASSLTFSYDRMTDTQYF
NA,TRBJ2-1,15,TRBV7-2,NA,TGTGCCAGCCAACAGGACTCCAGCTCCTACAATGAGCAGTTCTTC,CASQQDSSSYNEQFF
NA,TRBJ2-4,15,TRBV19,NA,TGTGCCAGTAGTATCCCGGTCGTGGCCAAAAACATTCAGTACTTC,CASSIPVVAKNIQYF
NA,TRBJ1-1,12,TRBV9,NA,TGTGCCAGCAGCGTCAGGGACACTGAAGCTTTCTTT,CASSVRDTEAFF
NA,TRBJ2-7,16,TRBV30,NA,TGTGCCTGGAGTGTATTGGGACGATTACCACTCTACGAGCAGTACTTC,CAWSVLGRLPLYEQYF
TRBD1,TRBJ2-1,18,TRBV11-1,few,TGTGCCAGCAGCGCTATATCTTCCGGGGACAGAACCTCCAATGAGCAGTTCTTC,CASSAISSGDRTSNEQFF
TRBD1,TRBJ1-2,18,TRBV5-4,NA,TGTGCCAGCAGCCTGGGGCCGGGACAGAGAACCTCTCGGGAAGGCTACACCTTC,CASSLGPGQRTSREGYTF
NA,TRBJ2-1,14,TRBV5-1,many,TGCGCCAGCAGCGGGGGACTCGACTACAATGAGCAGTTCTTC,CASSGGLDYNEQFF
TRBD1,TRBJ2-6,18,TRBV2,NA,TGTGCCAGCAGTGGACGGGACAGGGGGTTTACTGGGGCCAACGTCCTGACTTTC,CASSGRDRGFTGANVLTF
NA,TRBJ2-4,14,TRBV28,NA,TGTGCCAGCAGTTCAGGGCGCGGGAATAACATTCAGTACTTC,CASSSGRGNNIQYF
TRBD1,TRBJ1-4,13,TRBV7-9,NA,TGTGCCAGCAGCAGACAGGGTAATGAAAAACTGTTTTTT,CASSRQGNEKLFF
NA,TRBJ2-1,15,TRBV6-4,NA,TGTGCCAGCAGTGACTTGGAGAGCTCCTACAATGAGCAGTTCTTC,CASSDLESSYNEQFF
TRBD1,TRBJ1-2,13,TRBV28,NA,TGTGCCGAGAGGGACAGCCTTAACTATGGCTACACCTTC,CAERDSLNYGYTF
NA,TRBJ1-3,15,TRBV7-2,NA,TGTGCCAGCAGCTTTGGGACCCGCTCTGGAAACACCATATATTTT,CASSFGTRSGNTIYF
NA,TRBJ2-7,14,TRBV9,NA,TGTGCCAGCAGCGAGACTTCGAGCGGCGACGAGCAGTACTTC,CASSETSSGDEQYF
NA,TRBJ2-7,15,TRBV28,NA,TGTGCCAGCAGTTTATCCCTGGGGTCCTTCTACGAGCAGTACTTC,CASSLSLGSFYEQYF
TRBD2,TRBJ2-7,16,TRBV28,once,TGTGCCAGCAGCGCTACTTTCTTGCGGGAGATTTACGAGCAGTACTTC,CASSATFLREIYEQYF
TRBD2,TRBJ2-3,15,TRBV5-1,NA,TGCGCCAGCAGCTTGGAAGTAGCGGGGGATGATACGCAGTATTTT,CASSLEVAGDDTQYF
NA,TRBJ1-2,13,TRBV6-5,NA,TGTGCCAGCAGTTCCCTAGCCTGGTATGGCTACACCTTC,CASSSLAWYGYTF
NA,TRBJ2-3,16,TRBV18,NA,TGTGCCAGCTCACCACCTAACAGTAGGGGCTCAGATACGCAGTATTTT,CASSPPNSRGSDTQYF
NA,TRBJ2-6,17,TRBV5-1,NA,TGCGCCAGCAGCTATACAGGGAACCTCGTGGGGGCCAACGTCCTGACTTTC,CASSYTGNLVGANVLTF
NA,TRBJ2-1,14,TRBV4-1,many,TGCGCCAGCAGCCAAGCTCAGGGTAAGAATGAGCAGTTCTTC,CASSQAQGKNEQFF